This T cell receptor (beta chain) was captured in a study of T cells after yellow fever vaccination. Overall study context: The SMART-Seq v4 Ultra Low Input method served to prepare the low-cell-number fractions. Study results and caveats: A minor fraction of clonotypes spanned both CD4 and CD8 compartments. Re-detected after boosting: most primary clones, more than 95% of CD4 and over 80% of CD8.

V lost 0 bases and J lost 0, with 9 bases in between. The CDR3 has 16 residues. About this clonotype: Antigen: not known.

The study made its TCR cDNA through 5'RACE template switching. That step introduced a universal primer site along with UMIs. TCRdb re-analysed the 5' RACE reads in MiXCR, keeping a single row per CDR3 protein. Of around 360,000 distinct CDR3 sequences in the sample, roughly 10% are singletons; the top ten hold roughly 18%. The sample in question was PBMCs, obtained on the day of the first yellow fever vaccination. This chain links TRBV23-1 with TRBJ1-5; no reliable D call. TRBV23-1 counts as an open reading frame of uncertain function. This receptor was taken from a man between 18 and 29 years old who received the YFV17D yellow fever vaccine. CDR3 region: CASSQSRQYSNQPQHF. In nucleotides, the CDR3 is TGCGCCAGCAGTCAATCTAGGCAGTATAGCAATCAGCCCCAGCATTTT.